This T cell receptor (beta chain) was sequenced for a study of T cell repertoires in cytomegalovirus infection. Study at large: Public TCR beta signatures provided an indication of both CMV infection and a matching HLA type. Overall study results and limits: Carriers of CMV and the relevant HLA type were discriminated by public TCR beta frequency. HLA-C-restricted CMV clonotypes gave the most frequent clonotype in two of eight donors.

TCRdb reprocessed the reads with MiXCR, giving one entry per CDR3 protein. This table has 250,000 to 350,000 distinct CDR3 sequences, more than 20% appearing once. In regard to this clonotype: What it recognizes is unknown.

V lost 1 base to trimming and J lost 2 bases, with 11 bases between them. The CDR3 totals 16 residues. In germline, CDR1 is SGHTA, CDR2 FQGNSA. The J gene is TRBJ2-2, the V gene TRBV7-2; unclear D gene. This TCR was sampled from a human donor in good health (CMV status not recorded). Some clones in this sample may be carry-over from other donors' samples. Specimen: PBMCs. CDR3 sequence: CASSLEPGRNTGELFF. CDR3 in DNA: TGTGCCAGCAGCTTAGAGCCGGGCAGAAACACCGGGGAGCTGTTTTTT.